This T cell receptor beta chain was sequenced in a study of OX40 agonist ivuxolimab in advanced cancers. Study in general: Ivuxolimab is an agonistic anti-OX40 (CD134) antibody, and patients were treated with it. Patients with hepatocellular carcinoma, melanoma, renal cell or head and neck cancer made up the dose-escalation patients. The study's findings and limits: Expanded clones were, on average, more numerous among CD8+ T cells than CD4+.

The CDR3 spans 14 residues. Germline V gene sequence: CDR1 MDHEN, CDR2 SYDVKM. Trimming cost V 3 bases and J 0 bases, with 9 bases left between them. Autoimmune disease history or systemic immunosuppression disqualified patients. This clone has a single count. Antigen: not known. Using immunoSEQ multiplex PCR, the repertoire was profiled, and TCRdb retains in-frame clones only, with some absent. Altogether 70,000 to 100,000 clones are present, about nine tenths being singletons, with the ten largest covering over 0.35%. The TCR sequence derives from an adult with an advanced solid tumor such as melanoma, head and neck, liver or kidney cancer. The chain has TRBV28 and TRBJ2-7, with D perhaps matching TRBD2 (5 bases). The specimen was CD4+ or CD8+ T cells sorted from blood, collected in a trial of the OX40 agonist ivuxolimab. The CDR3 coding sequence is TGTGCCAGCAGTTTCCGGGGAAGCTCCTACGAGCAGTACTTC. This sequence encodes CASSFRGSSYEQYF.